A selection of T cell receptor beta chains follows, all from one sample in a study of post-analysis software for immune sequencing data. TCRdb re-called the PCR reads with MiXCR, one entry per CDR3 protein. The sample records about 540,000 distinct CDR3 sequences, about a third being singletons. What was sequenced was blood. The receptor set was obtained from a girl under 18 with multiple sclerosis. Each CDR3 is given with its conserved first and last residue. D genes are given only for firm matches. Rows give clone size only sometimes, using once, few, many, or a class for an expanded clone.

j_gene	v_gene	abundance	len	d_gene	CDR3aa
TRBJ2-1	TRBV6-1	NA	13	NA	CASSEVLGYEQFF
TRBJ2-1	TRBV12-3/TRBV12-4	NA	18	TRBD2	CASSLRLAGAASGDEQFF
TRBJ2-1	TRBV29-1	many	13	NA	CSVEWGTSNEQFF
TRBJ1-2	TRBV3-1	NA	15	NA	CASSQDEGTDYGYTF
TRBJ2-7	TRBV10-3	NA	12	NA	CAITGGSGEQYF
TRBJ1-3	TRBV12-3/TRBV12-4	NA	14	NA	CASSTGNSGNTIYF
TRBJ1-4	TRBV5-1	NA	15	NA	CASSLSGQIGEKLFF
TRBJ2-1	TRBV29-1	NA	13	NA	CSVEVRIYNEQFF
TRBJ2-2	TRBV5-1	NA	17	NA	CASSYRGPSSGTGELFF
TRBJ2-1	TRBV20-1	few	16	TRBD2	CSAGRTSGITYNEQFF
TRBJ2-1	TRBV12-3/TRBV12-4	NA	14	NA	CASSGLPGDNEQFF
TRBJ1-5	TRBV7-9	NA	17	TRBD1	CASSLVGTGGVGQPQHF
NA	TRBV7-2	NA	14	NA	CASSSAGTPYEQYF
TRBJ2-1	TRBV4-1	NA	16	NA	CASSQLRGFTYNKQFF
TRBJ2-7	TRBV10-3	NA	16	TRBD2	CAISPLAGVTPGEQYF
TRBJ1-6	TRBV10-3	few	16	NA	CAISEEPRQIDSPLHF
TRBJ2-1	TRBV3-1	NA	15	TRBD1	CAGSQGGTGNNEQFF
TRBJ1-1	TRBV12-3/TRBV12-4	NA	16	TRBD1	CASSPTWDRGYTEAFF
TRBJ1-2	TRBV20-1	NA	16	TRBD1	CSARATPGQGFYGYTF
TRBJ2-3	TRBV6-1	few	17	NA	CASSEARAGASTDTQYF
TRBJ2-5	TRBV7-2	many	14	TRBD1	CASSSGQIQETQYF
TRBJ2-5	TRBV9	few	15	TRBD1	CASSEGAGEQETQYF
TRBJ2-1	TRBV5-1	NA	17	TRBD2	CASSLEGLAGPYNEQFF
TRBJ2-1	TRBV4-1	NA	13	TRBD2	CASSQPGLDEQFF
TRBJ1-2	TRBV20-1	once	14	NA	CSTSGVQGADGYTF
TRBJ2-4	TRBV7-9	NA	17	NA	CASSPPSDSLAKNIQYF
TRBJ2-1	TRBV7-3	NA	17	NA	CASSLGSLPGGHNEQFF
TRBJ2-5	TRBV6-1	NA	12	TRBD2	CASELAAGAQYF
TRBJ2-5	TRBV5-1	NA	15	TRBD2	CASSLGLALEETQYF
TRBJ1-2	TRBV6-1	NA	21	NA	CASSTPFSTGWDLGARYGYTF
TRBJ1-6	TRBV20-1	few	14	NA	CSAPGGGAGSPLHF
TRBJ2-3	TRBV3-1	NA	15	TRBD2	CASSWTSGSSDTQYF
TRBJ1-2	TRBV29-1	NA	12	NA	CSTKDRPHGYTF
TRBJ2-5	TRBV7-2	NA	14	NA	CASSSQTPQETQYF
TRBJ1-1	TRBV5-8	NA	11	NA	CASSVAYEAFF
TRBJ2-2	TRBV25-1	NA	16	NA	CASTDSETAAPGELFF
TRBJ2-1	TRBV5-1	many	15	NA	CASSLVGGSYNEQFF
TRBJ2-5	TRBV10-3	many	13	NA	CAISSLGGETQYF
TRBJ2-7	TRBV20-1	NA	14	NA	CSASSTDSSYEQYF
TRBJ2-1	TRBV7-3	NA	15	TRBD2	CASSSGLAGADEQFF
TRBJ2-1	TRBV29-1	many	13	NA	CSVAGHSGYEQFF
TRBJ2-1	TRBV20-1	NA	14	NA	CSARDSTRRNEQFF
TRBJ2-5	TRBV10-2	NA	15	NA	CASTTPGQIQETQYF
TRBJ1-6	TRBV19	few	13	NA	CASQTVINSPLHF
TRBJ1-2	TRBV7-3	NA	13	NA	CASSLGGNYDYTF
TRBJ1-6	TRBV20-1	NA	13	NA	CSAIRDRGSPLHF
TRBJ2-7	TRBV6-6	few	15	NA	CASRSDWGIYYEQYF
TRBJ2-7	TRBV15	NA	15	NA	CATSRDRVLSYEQYF
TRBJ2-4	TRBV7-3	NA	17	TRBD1	CASSREATGRGENIQYF
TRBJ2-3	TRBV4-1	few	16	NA	CASSQDVSGGKDTQYF
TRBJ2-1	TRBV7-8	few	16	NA	CASSLVSQKSYSEQFF
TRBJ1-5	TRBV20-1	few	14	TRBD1	CSAELDRGRQPQHF
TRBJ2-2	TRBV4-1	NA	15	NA	CASSQITGNTGELFF
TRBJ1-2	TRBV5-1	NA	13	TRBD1	CASSSQGAGGYTF